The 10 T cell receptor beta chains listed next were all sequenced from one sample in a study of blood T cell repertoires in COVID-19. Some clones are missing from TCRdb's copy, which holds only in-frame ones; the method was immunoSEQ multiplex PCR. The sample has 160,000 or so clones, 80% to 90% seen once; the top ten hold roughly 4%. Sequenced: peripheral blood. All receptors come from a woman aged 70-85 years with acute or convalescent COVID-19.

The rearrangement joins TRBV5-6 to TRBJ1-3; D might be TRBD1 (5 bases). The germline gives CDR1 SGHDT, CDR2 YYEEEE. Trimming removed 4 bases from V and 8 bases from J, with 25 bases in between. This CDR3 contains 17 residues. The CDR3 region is CASSVAPSGVGLDTIYF. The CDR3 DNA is TGTGCCAGCAGCGTAGCTCCGTCGGGGGTCGGCTTGGACACCATATATTTT.

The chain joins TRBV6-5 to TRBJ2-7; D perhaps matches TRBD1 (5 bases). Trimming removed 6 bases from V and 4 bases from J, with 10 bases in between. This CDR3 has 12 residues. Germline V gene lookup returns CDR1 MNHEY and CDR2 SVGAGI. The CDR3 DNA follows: TGTGCCAGCAGACCGACAGCTTACGAGCAGTACTTC. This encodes CASRPTAYEQYF.

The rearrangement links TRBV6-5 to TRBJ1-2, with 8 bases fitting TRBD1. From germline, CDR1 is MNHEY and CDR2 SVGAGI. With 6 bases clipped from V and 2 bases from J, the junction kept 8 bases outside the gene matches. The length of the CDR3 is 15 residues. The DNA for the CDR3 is TGTGCCAGCAGGTCGGATGGACAGGGAAACTATGGCTACACCTTC. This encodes CASRSDGQGNYGYTF.

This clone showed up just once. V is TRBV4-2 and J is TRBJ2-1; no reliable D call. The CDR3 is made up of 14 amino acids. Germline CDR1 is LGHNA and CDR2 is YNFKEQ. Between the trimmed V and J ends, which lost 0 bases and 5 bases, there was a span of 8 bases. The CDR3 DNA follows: TGTGCCAGCAGCCAAGATTGGCTGGACAATGAGCAGTTCTTC. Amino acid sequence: CASSQDWLDNEQFF.

In DNA, the CDR3 is TGTGCCTGGAGTCCCGGACTAGCGGTAGATACGCAGTATTTT. Its translation is CAWSPGLAVDTQYF. The gene calls are TRBV30 and TRBJ2-3; 10 nucleotides line up with TRBD2. The CDR3 runs to 14 residues. Germline CDR1 GTSNPN, CDR2 SVGIG (reference sequence). After removal of 2 bases from V and 5 bases from J, the junction contained 4 bases not matched to a gene.

CDR3 bases: TGTGCCAGCAGTTCAGGACAGGGGAAAATAAAGACCCAGTACTTC. Protein product: CASSSGQGKIKTQYF. The chain is built from TRBV6-5 and TRBJ2-5, with 9 positions matching TRBD1. V gave up 4 bases and J gave up 6 bases; unmatched junction bases: 9. The germline V gene encodes CDR1 MNHEY and CDR2 SVGAGI. CDR3 length equals 15 residues.

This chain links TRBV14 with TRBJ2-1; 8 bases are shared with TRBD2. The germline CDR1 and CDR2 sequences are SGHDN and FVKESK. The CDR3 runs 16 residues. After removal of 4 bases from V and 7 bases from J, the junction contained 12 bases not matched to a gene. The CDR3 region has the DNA TGTGCCAGCAGCCCCTCATGGCCGGGGGGGTCGAATGAGCAGTTCTTC. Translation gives CASSPSWPGGSNEQFF.

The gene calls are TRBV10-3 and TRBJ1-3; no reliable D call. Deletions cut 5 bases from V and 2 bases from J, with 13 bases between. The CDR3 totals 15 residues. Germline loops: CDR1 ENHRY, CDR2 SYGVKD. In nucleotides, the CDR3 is TGTGCCATCAGTAACGGGAGAGGCACTGGAAACACCATATATTTT. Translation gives CAISNGRGTGNTIYF.

The CDR3 coding sequence is TGTGCCAGCAGCCAAGTGTCTAGCGGACGAACCTCCTACAATGAGCAGTTCTTC. It is translated as CASSQVSSGRTSYNEQFF. J is TRBJ2-1 and V is TRBV3-1 (or the pseudogene TRBV3-2), with 7 bases fitting TRBD2. CDR3 length: 18 amino acids. From germline, CDR1 is LGHDT and CDR2 YNNKEL (reference sequence). The ends lost 1 base at V and 0 bases at J; junction bases unmatched: 9.

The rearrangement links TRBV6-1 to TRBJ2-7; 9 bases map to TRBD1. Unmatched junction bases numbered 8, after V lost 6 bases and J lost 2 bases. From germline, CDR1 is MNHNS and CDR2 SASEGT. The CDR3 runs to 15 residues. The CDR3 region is CASRPAGTGPYEQYF. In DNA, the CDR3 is TGTGCCAGCAGGCCTGCGGGGACAGGGCCCTACGAGCAGTACTTC.